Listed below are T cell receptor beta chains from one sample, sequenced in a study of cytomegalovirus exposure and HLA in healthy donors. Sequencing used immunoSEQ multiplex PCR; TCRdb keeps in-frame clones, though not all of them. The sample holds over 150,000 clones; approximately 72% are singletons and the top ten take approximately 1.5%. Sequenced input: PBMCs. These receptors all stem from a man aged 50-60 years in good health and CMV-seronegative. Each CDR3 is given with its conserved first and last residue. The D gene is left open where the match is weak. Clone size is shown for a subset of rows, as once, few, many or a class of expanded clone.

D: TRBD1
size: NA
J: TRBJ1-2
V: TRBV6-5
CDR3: CASRDRVNYGYTF
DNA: TGTGCCAGCCGGGACAGGGTAAACTATGGCTACACCTTC

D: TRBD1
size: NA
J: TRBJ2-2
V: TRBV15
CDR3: CATSYRQGNTGELFF
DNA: TGTGCCACCAGCTATCGACAGGGGAACACCGGGGAGCTGTTTTTT

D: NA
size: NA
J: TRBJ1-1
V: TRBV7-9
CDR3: CASSLGTVRTEAFF
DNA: TGTGCCAGCAGCTTAGGGACAGTTAGGACTGAAGCTTTCTTT

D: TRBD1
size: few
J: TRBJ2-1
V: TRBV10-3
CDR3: CATKELGQGINEQFF
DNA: TGTGCCACCAAAGAACTGGGACAGGGGATTAATGAGCAGTTCTTC

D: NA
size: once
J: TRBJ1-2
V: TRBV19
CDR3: CASSAVSLGNYGYTF
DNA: TGTGCCAGTAGTGCGGTCAGCCTTGGAAACTATGGCTACACCTTC

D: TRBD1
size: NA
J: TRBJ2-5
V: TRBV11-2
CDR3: CASSLGQGPQETQYF
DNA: TGTGCCAGCAGCTTGGGACAGGGGCCCCAAGAGACCCAGTACTTC

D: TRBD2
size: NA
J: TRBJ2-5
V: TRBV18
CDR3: CASSPLAGGSQETQYF
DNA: TGTGCCAGCTCACCTCTAGCGGGGGGATCCCAAGAGACCCAGTACTTC

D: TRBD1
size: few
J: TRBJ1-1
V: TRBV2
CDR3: CATTMTGGGNAEAFF
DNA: TGTGCCACCACTATGACAGGGGGCGGAAATGCTGAAGCTTTCTTT

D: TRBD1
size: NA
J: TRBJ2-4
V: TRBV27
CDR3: CASSLLTGAKNIQYF
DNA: TGTGCCAGCAGTTTATTGACAGGGGCCAAAAACATTCAGTACTTC

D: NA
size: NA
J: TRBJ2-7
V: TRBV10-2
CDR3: CASSTLRYEQYF
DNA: TGCGCCAGCAGTACGTTGCGGTACGAGCAGTACTTC

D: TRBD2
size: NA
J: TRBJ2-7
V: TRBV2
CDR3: CAGRADSYEQYF
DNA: TGTGCCGGGAGGGCAGATTCCTACGAGCAGTACTTC

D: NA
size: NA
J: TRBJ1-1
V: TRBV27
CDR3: CASNQAGMNTEAFF
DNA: TGTGCCAGCAACCAGGCCGGCATGAACACTGAAGCTTTCTTT

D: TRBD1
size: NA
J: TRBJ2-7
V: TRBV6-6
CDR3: CASTTTGGSYEQYF
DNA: TGTGCCAGCACCACGACAGGGGGCTCCTACGAGCAGTACTTC

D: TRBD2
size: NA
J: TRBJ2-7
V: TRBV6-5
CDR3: CASSYHLSSGGTEQYF
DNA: TGTGCCAGCAGTTACCATTTGTCTAGCGGGGGGACCGAGCAGTACTTC

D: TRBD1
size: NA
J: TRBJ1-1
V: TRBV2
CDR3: CASAPGQVNTEAFF
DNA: TGTGCCAGCGCTCCGGGACAGGTGAACACTGAAGCTTTCTTT

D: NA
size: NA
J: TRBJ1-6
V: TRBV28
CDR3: CASSRGGYNSPLHF
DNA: TGTGCCAGCTCCAGGGGTGGCTATAATTCACCCCTCCACTTT

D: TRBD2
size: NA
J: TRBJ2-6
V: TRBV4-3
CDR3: CASSQDIQRGGLLKGANVLTF
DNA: TGCGCCAGCAGCCAAGATATCCAGCGGGGGGGCCTACTTAAGGGGGCCAACGTCCTGACTTTC

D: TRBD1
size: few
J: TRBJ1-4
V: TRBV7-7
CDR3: CASSPGQGGFEKLFF
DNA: TGTGCTAGCAGCCCAGGACAGGGGGGATTTGAAAAACTGTTTTTT

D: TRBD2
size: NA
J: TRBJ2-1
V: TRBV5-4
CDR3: CASSLRRGDYNEQFF
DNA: TGTGCCAGCAGCTTGAGGCGGGGGGATTACAATGAGCAGTTCTTC

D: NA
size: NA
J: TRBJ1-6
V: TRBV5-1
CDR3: CASSLEGTNDSPLHF
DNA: TGCGCCAGCAGCTTGGAAGGGACAAATGACTCACCCCTCCACTTT

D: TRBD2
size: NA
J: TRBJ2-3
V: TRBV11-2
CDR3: CASSPWTSGGRDTQYF
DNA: TGTGCCAGCAGCCCGTGGACTAGCGGGGGCCGAGATACGCAGTATTTT

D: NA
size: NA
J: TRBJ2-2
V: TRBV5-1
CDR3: CASSPARDILTTGELFF
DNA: TGCGCCAGCAGCCCTGCCCGGGACATTCTCACCACCGGGGAGCTGTTTTTT

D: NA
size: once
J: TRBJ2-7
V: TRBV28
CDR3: CASIPGQTYEQYF
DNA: TGTGCCAGCATACCGGGACAAACCTACGAGCAGTACTTC

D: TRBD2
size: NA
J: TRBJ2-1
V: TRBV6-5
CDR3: CASSLFGLANNEQFF
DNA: TGTGCCAGCAGCCTTTTCGGACTAGCAAACAATGAGCAGTTCTTC

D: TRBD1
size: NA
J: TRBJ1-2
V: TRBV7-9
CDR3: CSSSLTTGGYTF
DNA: TGTTCCAGCAGCTTAACGACAGGGGGCTACACCTTC

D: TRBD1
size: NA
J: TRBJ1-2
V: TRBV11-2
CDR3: CASSRNRDRVNYGYTF
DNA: TGTGCCAGCAGCCGAAATCGGGACAGAGTGAACTATGGCTACACCTTC

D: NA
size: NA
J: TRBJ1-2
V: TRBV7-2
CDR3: CASSRRQGSVHPF
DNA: TGTGCCAGCAGCCGTCGCCAGGGCAGCGTCCACCCCTTC

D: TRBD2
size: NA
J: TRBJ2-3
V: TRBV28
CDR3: CASSLRGLAGRNTQYF
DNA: TGTGCCAGCAGTTTACGGGGACTAGCGGGGCGAAATACGCAGTATTTT

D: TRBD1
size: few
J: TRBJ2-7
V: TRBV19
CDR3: CATMGTGLSYEQYF
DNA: TGTGCCACCATGGGGACAGGGCTTTCCTACGAGCAGTACTTC

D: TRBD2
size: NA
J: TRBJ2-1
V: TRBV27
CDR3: CASTQRLAGGNEQFF
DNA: TGTGCCAGCACCCAAAGACTAGCGGGGGGGAATGAGCAGTTCTTC

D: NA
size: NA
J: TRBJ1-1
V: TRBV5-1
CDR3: CASSLVGMGGEIKGAFF
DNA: TGCGCCAGCAGCTTGGTGGGGATGGGAGGGGAGATTAAAGGAGCTTTCTTT

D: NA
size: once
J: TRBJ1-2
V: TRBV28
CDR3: CASRDSGVRYGYTF
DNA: TGTGCCAGCAGGGATAGCGGGGTTCGGTATGGCTACACCTTC

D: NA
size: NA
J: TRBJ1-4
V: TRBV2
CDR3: CAGGLDNEKLFF
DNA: TGTGCCGGAGGATTAGATAATGAAAAACTGTTTTTT

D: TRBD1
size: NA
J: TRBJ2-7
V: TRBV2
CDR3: CAMGGQGAKGPSYEQYF
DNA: TGTGCCATGGGAGGACAGGGGGCGAAGGGACCCTCCTACGAGCAGTACTTC

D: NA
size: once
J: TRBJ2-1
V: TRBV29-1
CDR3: CSVDRGNEQFF
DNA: TGCAGCGTTGACAGGGGCAATGAGCAGTTCTTC

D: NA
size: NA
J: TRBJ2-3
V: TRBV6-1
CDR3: CASNEGQPSRHREYF
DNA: TGTGCCAGCAACGAAGGGCAACCGTCTCGTCACAGGGAGTATTTT